The clone carrying this TCR beta chain was counted at least ten times. Patients with uncontrolled infections, other autoimmune diseases, pregnancy or lactation were excluded. This sample is drawn from a study of T cells in Graves' hyperthyroidism and ophthalmopathy. RNA transcripts gave rise to amplified TCR beta CDR3 regions. HTBI primers were employed in a first-round RT-PCR of the TCR CDR3. Each CDR3 protein gets one entry after TCRdb re-called the multiplex PCR reads with MiXCR. The sample carries about 610,000 distinct CDR3 sequences, roughly 46% recorded once. V lost 0 bases and J 2 bases, leaving 7 bases between the germline ends. This CDR3 is built from 13 residues. CDR1 is SQVTM and CDR2 is ANQGSEA in the germline V gene.

V usage is TRBV29-1 and J usage is TRBJ1-2; D is perhaps TRBD1 (6 bases). Sequenced: peripheral blood or thyroid tissue (not recorded which). This clonotype was sampled from a woman aged 18 to 35 with Graves' hyperthyroidism. CDR3 bases: TGCAGCGTTGAAGATCAGGGGAACTATGGCTACACCTTC. Its translation is CSVEDQGNYGYTF.